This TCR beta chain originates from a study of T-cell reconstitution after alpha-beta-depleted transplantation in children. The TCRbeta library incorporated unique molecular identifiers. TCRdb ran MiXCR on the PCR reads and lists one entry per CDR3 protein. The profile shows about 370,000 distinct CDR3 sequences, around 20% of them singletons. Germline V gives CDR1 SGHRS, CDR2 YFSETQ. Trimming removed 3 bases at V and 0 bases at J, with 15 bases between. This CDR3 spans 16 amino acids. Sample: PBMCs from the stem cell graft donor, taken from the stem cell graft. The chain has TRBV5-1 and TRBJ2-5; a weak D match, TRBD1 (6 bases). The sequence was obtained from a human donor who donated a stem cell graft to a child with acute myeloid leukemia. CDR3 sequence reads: CASSSQGAMYQETQYF. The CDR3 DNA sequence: TGCGCCAGCAGCTCACAGGGCGCGATGTACCAAGAGACCCAGTACTTC.